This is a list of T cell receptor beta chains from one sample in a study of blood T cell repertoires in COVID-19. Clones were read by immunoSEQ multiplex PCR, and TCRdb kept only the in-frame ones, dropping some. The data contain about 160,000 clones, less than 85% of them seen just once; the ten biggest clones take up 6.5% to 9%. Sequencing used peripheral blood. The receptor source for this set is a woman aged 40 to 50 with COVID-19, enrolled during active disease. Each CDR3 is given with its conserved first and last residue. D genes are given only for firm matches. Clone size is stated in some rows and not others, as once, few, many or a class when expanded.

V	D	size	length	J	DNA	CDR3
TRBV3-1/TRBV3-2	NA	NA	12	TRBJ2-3	TGTGCCAGCAGCCATTCCGGGACACTACAGTATTTT	CASSHSGTLQYF
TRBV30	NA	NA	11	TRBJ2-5	TGTGCCTGGGCCCTCGTGGAGACCCAGTACTTC	CAWALVETQYF
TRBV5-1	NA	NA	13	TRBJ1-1	TGCGCCAGCAGCTTCGAGGAGGGCGGTGAAGCTTTCTTT	CASSFEEGGEAFF
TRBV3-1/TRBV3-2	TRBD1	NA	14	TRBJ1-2	TGTGCCAGCAGCCATCATACAGGGGGCTATGGCTACACCTTC	CASSHHTGGYGYTF
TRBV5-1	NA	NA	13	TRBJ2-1	TGCGCCAGCAGCCCGGACTTAGTAAATGAGCAGTTCTTC	CASSPDLVNEQFF
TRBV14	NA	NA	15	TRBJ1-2	TGTGCCAGCAGCGGGGGGAGGCAGGGTGAATATGGCTACACCTTC	CASSGGRQGEYGYTF
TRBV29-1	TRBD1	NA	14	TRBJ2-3	TGCAGCGTACCAACAGGGGGGCGCACAGATACGCAGTATTTT	CSVPTGGRTDTQYF
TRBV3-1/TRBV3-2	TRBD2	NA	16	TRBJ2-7	TGTGCCAGCAGCCAAGGTAGCGGGGGTGCCTCCTACGAGCAGTACTTC	CASSQGSGGASYEQYF
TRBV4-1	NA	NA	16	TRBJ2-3	TGCGCCAGCAGCCAAGATCTTGGGGGCCGGGCAGATACGCAGTATTTT	CASSQDLGGRADTQYF
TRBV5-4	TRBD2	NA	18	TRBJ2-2	TGTGCCAGCAGCTTGGTCGGGAGGGGGGTGTCGAACACCGGGGAGCTGTTTTTT	CASSLVGRGVSNTGELFF
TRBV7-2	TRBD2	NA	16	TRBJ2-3	TGTGCCAGCAGCTTAGTCAGCGGGGGGGCCGCAGATACGCAGTATTTT	CASSLVSGGAADTQYF
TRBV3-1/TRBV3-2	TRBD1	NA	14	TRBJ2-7	TGTGCCAGCAGCCAAGGGACAGGGACCTACGAGCAGTACTTC	CASSQGTGTYEQYF
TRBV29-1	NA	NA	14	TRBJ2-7	TGCAGCGTCACCCACACCCTTACATCCTACGAGCAGTACTTC	CSVTHTLTSYEQYF
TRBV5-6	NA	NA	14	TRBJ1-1	TGTGCCAGCAGCTTGGGGTTGGTTCGGACTGAAGCTTTCTTT	CASSLGLVRTEAFF
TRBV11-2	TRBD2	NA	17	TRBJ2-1	TGTGCCAGCAGCTTAGGGTTCCTAGCGGGAGATCCCAATGAGCAGTTCTTC	CASSLGFLAGDPNEQFF
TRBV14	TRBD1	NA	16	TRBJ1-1	TGTGCCAGCAGCCATACCCCGGGGACAGGGCACACTGAAGCTTTCTTT	CASSHTPGTGHTEAFF
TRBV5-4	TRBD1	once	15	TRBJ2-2	TGTGCCAGCAGCACGACGGGCAGGGGGACCGGGGAGCTGTTTTTT	CASSTTGRGTGELFF
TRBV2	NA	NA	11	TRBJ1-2	TGTGCCAGTAATCAAGAGTATGGCTACACCTTC	CASNQEYGYTF
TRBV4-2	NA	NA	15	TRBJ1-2	TGTGCCAGCAGCCAAGATCAAGGGGCATGGTATGGCTACACCTTC	CASSQDQGAWYGYTF
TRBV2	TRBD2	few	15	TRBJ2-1	TGTGCCAGCATTCGACTAGCGGGAGGAAGTGATGAGCAGTTCTTC	CASIRLAGGSDEQFF
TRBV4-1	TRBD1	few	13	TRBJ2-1	TGCGCCAGCAGCCTAAAAACAGGGGGGGAGCAGTTCTTC	CASSLKTGGEQFF
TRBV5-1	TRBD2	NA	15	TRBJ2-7	TGCGCCAGCAGCTTGGCGGGGCAGACTAGCGGGTCGGCTGACTTC	CASSLAGQTSGSADF
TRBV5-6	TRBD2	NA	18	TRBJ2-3	TGTGCCAGCAGCCAATTCTGGGCTAGCGGAATAAGCACAGATACGCAGTATTTT	CASSQFWASGISTDTQYF
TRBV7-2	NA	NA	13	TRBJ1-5	TGTGCCAGCAGCTTGGAGGTTGATCAGCCCCAGCATTTT	CASSLEVDQPQHF
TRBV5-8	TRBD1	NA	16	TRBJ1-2	TGTGCCAGCAGCACCGGGACAGGGCCCCGGAGGTATGGCTACACCTTC	CASSTGTGPRRYGYTF
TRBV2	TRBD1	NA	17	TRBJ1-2	TGTGCCAGCAAATACTTTGGCACAGGGGGCTATAACTATGGCTACACCTTC	CASKYFGTGGYNYGYTF
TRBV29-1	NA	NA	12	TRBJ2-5	TGCAGCGCTACAGGGTGGTCAGAGACCCAGTACTTC	CSATGWSETQYF
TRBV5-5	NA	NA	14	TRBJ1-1	TGTGCCAGCAGCTTGGCCTTAGTGAACACTGAAGCTTTCTTT	CASSLALVNTEAFF
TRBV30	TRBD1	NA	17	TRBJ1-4	TGTGCCTGGAGTGTAAGGGGGCATCCGGGACAAAGCGAAAAACTGTTTTTT	CAWSVRGHPGQSEKLFF
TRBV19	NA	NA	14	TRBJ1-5	TGTGCCAGTAGTATTGTCGCGGGCAATCAGCCCCAGCATTTT	CASSIVAGNQPQHF
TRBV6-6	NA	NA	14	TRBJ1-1	TGTGCCAGCAGGGAGGGGTTTACGAACACTGAAGCTTTCTTT	CASREGFTNTEAFF
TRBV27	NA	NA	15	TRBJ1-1	TGTGCCAGCAGTTTGGGCAGAACCTTGAACACTGAAGCTTTCTTT	CASSLGRTLNTEAFF
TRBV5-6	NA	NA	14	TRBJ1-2	TGTGCCAGCAGCTTGGCCCTGACATCGGATGGCTACACCTTC	CASSLALTSDGYTF
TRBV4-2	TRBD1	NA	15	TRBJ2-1	TGTGCCAGCAGCCAAACTGGACAGGGGGGGAATGAGCAGTTCTTC	CASSQTGQGGNEQFF
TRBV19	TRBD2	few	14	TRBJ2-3	TGTGCCAGTAGGACTAGCGGGGGCACAGATACGCAGTATTTT	CASRTSGGTDTQYF
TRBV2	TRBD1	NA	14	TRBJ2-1	TGTGCCAGCGAGGGATCCGGGACAGACAATGAGCAGTTCTTC	CASEGSGTDNEQFF
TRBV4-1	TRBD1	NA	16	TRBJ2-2	TGCGCCAGCAGCCATGTAGGACAGGGCTCCGCCGGGGAGCTGTTTTTT	CASSHVGQGSAGELFF